A selection of T cell receptor beta chains follows, all from one sample in a study of cytomegalovirus exposure and HLA in healthy donors. The assay was immunoSEQ multiplex PCR, and TCRdb's table has in-frame clones only and misses some. In the table there are 200,000 or so clones, roughly 87% of which are singletons. The sequenced material came from PBMCs. The receptors originated from a woman under 30 in good health and CMV-seropositive. CDR3s include the opening cysteine and the closing phenylalanine or tryptophan. The order of the fields is J gene, D gene, clone size, CDR3 length, V gene, CDR3 protein, CDR3 DNA. A D gene is named only where the DNA matches it firmly. Clone size is shown for a subset of rows, as once, few, many or a class of expanded clone.

J gene: TRBJ2-5; D gene: TRBD2; clone size: NA; CDR3 length: 15; V gene: TRBV5-5; CDR3 protein: CASSFAGALFETQYF; CDR3 DNA: TGTGCCAGCAGCTTTGCGGGAGCCTTGTTCGAGACCCAGTACTTC
J gene: TRBJ2-1; D gene: TRBD2; clone size: NA; CDR3 length: 15; V gene: TRBV7-2; CDR3 protein: CASSFRLAGGNEQFF; CDR3 DNA: TGTGCCAGCAGCTTCAGACTAGCGGGAGGGAATGAGCAGTTCTTC
J gene: TRBJ2-2; D gene: TRBD1; clone size: NA; CDR3 length: 16; V gene: TRBV5-6; CDR3 protein: CASSLDQGAGTGELFF; CDR3 DNA: TGTGCCAGCAGCTTGGACCAGGGGGCCGGCACCGGGGAGCTGTTTTTT
J gene: TRBJ2-1; D gene: TRBD2; clone size: NA; CDR3 length: 14; V gene: TRBV7-6; CDR3 protein: CASSLGMAGVEQFF; CDR3 DNA: TGTGCCAGCAGCTTAGGGATGGCGGGGGTTGAGCAGTTCTTC
J gene: TRBJ2-7; D gene: TRBD1; clone size: NA; CDR3 length: 13; V gene: TRBV6-6; CDR3 protein: CASRAGGLDEQYF; CDR3 DNA: TGTGCCAGCCGGGCAGGGGGCTTAGACGAGCAGTACTTC
J gene: TRBJ1-5; D gene: NA; clone size: NA; CDR3 length: 14; V gene: TRBV4-1; CDR3 protein: CASSQQGTNQPQHF; CDR3 DNA: TGCGCCAGCAGCCAACAGGGAACCAATCAGCCCCAGCATTTT
J gene: TRBJ2-7; D gene: TRBD2; clone size: NA; CDR3 length: 18; V gene: TRBV30; CDR3 protein: CAWSISRETSGPSYEQYF; CDR3 DNA: TGTGCCTGGAGTATCAGCAGGGAAACTAGCGGGCCCTCCTACGAGCAGTACTTC
J gene: TRBJ2-2; D gene: NA; clone size: NA; CDR3 length: 16; V gene: TRBV9; CDR3 protein: CASSVEGNPNTGELFF; CDR3 DNA: TGTGCCAGCAGCGTAGAGGGGAACCCGAACACCGGGGAGCTGTTTTTT
J gene: TRBJ1-1; D gene: NA; clone size: NA; CDR3 length: 13; V gene: TRBV18; CDR3 protein: CASSPQGGTEAFF; CDR3 DNA: TGTGCCAGCTCACCACAGGGGGGGACTGAAGCTTTCTTT
J gene: TRBJ2-3; D gene: TRBD2; clone size: NA; CDR3 length: 19; V gene: TRBV27; CDR3 protein: CASSPPPGLAGASTDTQYF; CDR3 DNA: TGTGCCAGCAGTCCTCCTCCGGGACTAGCGGGGGCCAGCACAGATACGCAGTATTTT
J gene: TRBJ2-7; D gene: TRBD1; clone size: NA; CDR3 length: 14; V gene: TRBV6-5; CDR3 protein: CASSRGQGFYEQYF; CDR3 DNA: TGTGCCAGCAGCCGGGGACAGGGATTTTACGAGCAGTACTTC
J gene: TRBJ2-3; D gene: NA; clone size: NA; CDR3 length: 16; V gene: TRBV7-3; CDR3 protein: CASSLNGAGGTDTQYF; CDR3 DNA: TGTGCCAGCAGCTTAAATGGTGCAGGGGGGACAGATACGCAGTATTTT
J gene: TRBJ2-2; D gene: NA; clone size: NA; CDR3 length: 17; V gene: TRBV5-1; CDR3 protein: CASSLGGGGGGTGELFF; CDR3 DNA: TGCGCCAGCAGCTTGGGAGGTGGAGGGGGCGGCACCGGGGAGCTGTTTTTT
J gene: TRBJ2-1; D gene: TRBD2; clone size: NA; CDR3 length: 14; V gene: TRBV27; CDR3 protein: CASRLAAFYNEQFF; CDR3 DNA: TGTGCCAGCAGACTAGCGGCCTTCTACAATGAGCAGTTCTTC
J gene: TRBJ1-1; D gene: TRBD1; clone size: once; CDR3 length: 14; V gene: TRBV5-1; CDR3 protein: CASSPGQGDTEAFF; CDR3 DNA: TGCGCCAGCAGCCCCGGACAGGGGGACACTGAAGCTTTCTTT
J gene: TRBJ1-2; D gene: TRBD1; clone size: NA; CDR3 length: 16; V gene: TRBV7-6; CDR3 protein: CASSRGGQGSNYGYTF; CDR3 DNA: TGTGCCAGCAGCCGGGGGGGACAGGGAAGTAACTATGGCTACACCTTC
J gene: TRBJ2-7; D gene: TRBD1; clone size: NA; CDR3 length: 11; V gene: TRBV19; CDR3 protein: CAAGTDYEQYF; CDR3 DNA: TGTGCGGCAGGGACAGACTACGAGCAGTACTTC
J gene: TRBJ2-5; D gene: TRBD1; clone size: NA; CDR3 length: 13; V gene: TRBV6-1; CDR3 protein: CASTDRGLKTQYF; CDR3 DNA: TGTGCCAGCACGGACAGGGGGCTGAAGACCCAGTACTTC
J gene: TRBJ2-1; D gene: TRBD2; clone size: NA; CDR3 length: 14; V gene: TRBV27; CDR3 protein: CASTWGTTYNEQFF; CDR3 DNA: TGTGCCAGCACCTGGGGGACTACATACAATGAGCAGTTCTTC
J gene: TRBJ1-3; D gene: NA; clone size: NA; CDR3 length: 14; V gene: TRBV9; CDR3 protein: CASSPSNSGNTIYF; CDR3 DNA: TGTGCCAGCAGCCCAAGCAACTCTGGAAACACCATATATTTT
J gene: TRBJ1-1; D gene: NA; clone size: NA; CDR3 length: 14; V gene: TRBV13; CDR3 protein: CASSLGQGRRDAFF; CDR3 DNA: TGTGCCAGCAGCTTAGGACAGGGTCGACGTGACGCTTTCTTT
J gene: TRBJ1-1; D gene: NA; clone size: once; CDR3 length: 13; V gene: TRBV5-1; CDR3 protein: CASTTPGRAEAFF; CDR3 DNA: TGCGCCAGCACCACCCCGGGGAGGGCTGAAGCTTTCTTT
J gene: TRBJ1-1; D gene: NA; clone size: NA; CDR3 length: 14; V gene: TRBV6-6; CDR3 protein: CASSDRFLNTEAFF; CDR3 DNA: TGTGCCAGCAGTGACAGGTTTCTGAACACTGAAGCTTTCTTT
J gene: TRBJ2-5; D gene: NA; clone size: NA; CDR3 length: 14; V gene: TRBV27; CDR3 protein: CASSTGTQQETQYF; CDR3 DNA: TGTGCCAGCAGTACCGGGACACAACAAGAGACCCAGTACTTC
J gene: TRBJ1-1; D gene: NA; clone size: NA; CDR3 length: 16; V gene: TRBV10-3; CDR3 protein: CAISESFQGRNTEAFF; CDR3 DNA: TGTGCCATCAGTGAGTCTTTTCAGGGCAGGAACACTGAAGCTTTCTTT
J gene: TRBJ2-1; D gene: NA; clone size: NA; CDR3 length: 13; V gene: TRBV5-4; CDR3 protein: CASSFGTYNEQFF; CDR3 DNA: TGTGCCAGCAGCTTCGGGACCTACAATGAGCAGTTCTTC